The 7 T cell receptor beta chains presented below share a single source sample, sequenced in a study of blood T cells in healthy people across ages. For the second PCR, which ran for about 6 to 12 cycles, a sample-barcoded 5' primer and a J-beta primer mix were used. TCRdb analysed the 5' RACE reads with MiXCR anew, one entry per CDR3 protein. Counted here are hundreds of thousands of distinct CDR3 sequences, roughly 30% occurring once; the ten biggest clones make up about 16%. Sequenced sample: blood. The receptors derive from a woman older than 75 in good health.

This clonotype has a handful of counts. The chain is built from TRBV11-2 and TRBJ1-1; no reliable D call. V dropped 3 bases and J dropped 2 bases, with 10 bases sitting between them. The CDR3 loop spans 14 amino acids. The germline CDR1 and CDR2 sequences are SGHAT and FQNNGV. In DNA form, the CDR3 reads TGTGCCAGCAGCTTCTTCGGGGATAACACTGAAGCTTTCTTT. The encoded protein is CASSFFGDNTEAFF.

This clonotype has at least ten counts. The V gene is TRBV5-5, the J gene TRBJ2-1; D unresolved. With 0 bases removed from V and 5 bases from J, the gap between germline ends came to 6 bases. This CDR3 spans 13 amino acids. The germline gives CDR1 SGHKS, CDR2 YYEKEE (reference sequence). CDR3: CASSLVLDNEQFF. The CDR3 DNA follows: TGTGCCAGCAGCTTGGTTCTGGACAATGAGCAGTTCTTC.

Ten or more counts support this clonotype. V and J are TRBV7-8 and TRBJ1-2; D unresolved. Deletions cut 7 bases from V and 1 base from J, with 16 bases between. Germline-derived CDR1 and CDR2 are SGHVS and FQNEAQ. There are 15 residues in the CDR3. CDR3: CASTLTTNFNYGYTF. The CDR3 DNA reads TGTGCCAGCACCCTGACAACTAATTTTAACTATGGCTACACCTTC.

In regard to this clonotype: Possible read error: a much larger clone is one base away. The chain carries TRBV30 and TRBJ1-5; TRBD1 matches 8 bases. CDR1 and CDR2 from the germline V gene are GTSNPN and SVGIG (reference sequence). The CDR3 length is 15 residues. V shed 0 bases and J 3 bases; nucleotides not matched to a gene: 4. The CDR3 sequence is CAWSVVTGVNQPQHF. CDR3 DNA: TGTGCCTGGAGTGTTGTGACAGGGGTCAATCAGCCCCAGCATTTT.

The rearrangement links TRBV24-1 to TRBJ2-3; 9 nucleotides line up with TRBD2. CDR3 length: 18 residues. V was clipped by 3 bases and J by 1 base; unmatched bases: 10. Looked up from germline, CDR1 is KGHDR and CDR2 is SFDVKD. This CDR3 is CATSDVNSGRYGTDTQYF. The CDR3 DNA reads TGTGCCACCAGTGATGTGAATAGCGGGAGATATGGCACAGATACGCAGTATTTT.

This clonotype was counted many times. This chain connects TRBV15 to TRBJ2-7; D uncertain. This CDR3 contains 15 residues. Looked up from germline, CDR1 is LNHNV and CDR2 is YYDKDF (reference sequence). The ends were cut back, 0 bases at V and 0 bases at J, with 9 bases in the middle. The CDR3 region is CATSRDRGSSYEQYF. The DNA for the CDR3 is TGTGCCACCAGCAGAGATCGTGGTTCCTCCTACGAGCAGTACTTC.

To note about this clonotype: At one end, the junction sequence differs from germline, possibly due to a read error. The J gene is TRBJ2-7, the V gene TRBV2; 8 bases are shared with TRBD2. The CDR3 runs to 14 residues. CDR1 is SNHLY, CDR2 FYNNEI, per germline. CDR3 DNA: TGTACCAGCAATTCGGGGGGGCGGAGAAATGAGCAGTACTTC. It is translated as CTSNSGGRRNEQYF.